The 27 T cell receptor beta chains reported below all come from one sample, sequenced in a study of blood T cell repertoires in COVID-19. Repertoires were generated with immunoSEQ multiplex PCR, while TCRdb's copy carries only in-frame clones and drops some. This sample yields more than 140,000 clones, of which more than 70% are seen a single time; about 8% belongs to the top ten. Sequencing was carried out using peripheral blood. The receptors stem from a woman aged 55-75 years with acute or convalescent COVID-19.

The chain uses TRBV30 and TRBJ1-2, with D perhaps matching TRBD1 (5 bases). V was pared by 3 bases and J by 5 bases, with 19 bases between. Germline V CDR1 and CDR2: GTSNPN, SVGIG (reference sequence). The CDR3 sequence is 15 residues long. The CDR3 DNA reads as TGTGCCTGGAGGAGGAGGGACCGGCTCCTATATGGCTACACCTTC. Protein: CAWRRRDRLLYGYTF. Full variable domain (outside the CDR3, taken from reference TRBV30 and TRBJ1-2): SQTIHQWPATLVQPVGSPLSLECTVEGTSNPNLYWYRQAAGRGLQLLFYSVGIGQISSEVPQNLSASRPQDRQFILSSKKLLLSDSGFYLCAWRRRDRLLYGYTFGSGTRLTVV.

This chain joins TRBV6-5 and TRBJ1-1, with 7 bases matching TRBD1. In germline, CDR1 is MNHEY, CDR2 SVGAGI. The V segment lost 6 bases and the J segment 4 bases; nucleotides outside the gene matches: 8. The CDR3 totals 14 residues. The CDR3 is CASSHGQATTEAFF. CDR3 bases: TGTGCCAGCAGCCATGGACAGGCCACCACTGAAGCTTTCTTT.

J is TRBJ2-7 and V is TRBV5-4, with 7 bases matching TRBD1. From germline, CDR1 is SGHNT and CDR2 YYREEE (reference sequence). CDR3 length equals 15 residues. The J segment lost 0 bases and the V segment lost 4 bases, leaving 7 bases of the junction unmatched. The CDR3 DNA reads TGTGCCAGCAGCCCCGGGACAGTGAACTCCTACGAGCAGTACTTC. Protein product: CASSPGTVNSYEQYF.

The chain recombines TRBV4-1 with TRBJ2-7; D is perhaps TRBD2 (5 bases). The germline V gene has CDR1 MGHRA and CDR2 YSYEKL. This CDR3 comprises 18 residues. The ends were cut back, 1 base at V and 2 bases at J, with 21 bases in the middle. The CDR3 is CASSQADPRLSRTYEQYF. CDR3 in DNA: TGCGCCAGCAGCCAAGCCGACCCCCGACTATCCCGCACCTACGAGCAGTACTTC.

This chain uses TRBV9 with TRBJ1-5; a weak D match, TRBD1 (5 bases). From germline, CDR1 is SGDLS and CDR2 YYNGEE. The CDR3 is made up of 15 amino acids. V lost 0 bases and J lost 7, with 14 bases in between. This CDR3 reads CASSVGIGGYQPQHF. The CDR3 bases are TGTGCCAGCAGCGTAGGTATCGGGGGGTACCAGCCCCAGCATTTT.

This clone was seen a handful of times. V is TRBV28 and J is TRBJ2-3; 14 bases are a match to TRBD2. CDR1 MDHEN and CDR2 SYDVKM come from the germline V gene. CDR3 size: 15 residues. V was clipped by 4 bases and J by 7 bases; unmatched bases: 4. Written as DNA, the CDR3 is TGTGCCAGCAGTTCCCGACTAGCGGGGGGGAATACGCAGTATTTT. This encodes CASSSRLAGGNTQYF.

The chain carries TRBV24-1 and TRBJ2-2; TRBD2 is a possible D gene (6 bases). V gave up 1 base and J gave up 1 base, with 12 bases separating them. Germline V gene lookup returns CDR1 KGHDR and CDR2 SFDVKD. This CDR3 is 17 amino acids long. The CDR3 spells CATSDFKLALNTGELFF. Here the CDR3 DNA reads TGTGCCACCAGTGATTTCAAACTAGCTCTGAACACCGGGGAGCTGTTTTTT.

J is TRBJ1-6 and V is TRBV6-2 or TRBV6-3, with TRBD1 matching over 7 bases. V was clipped by 6 bases and J by 9 bases; unmatched bases: 5. The CDR3 is 13 amino acids. Germline values: CDR1 MNHEY, CDR2 SVGEGT. CDR3 residues: CASSRDSLSPLHF. Here the CDR3 DNA reads TGTGCCAGCAGCCGGGACAGCCTTTCACCCCTCCACTTT.

CDR3 residues: CASSLRGGPRGNEQFF. Written as DNA, the CDR3 is TGTGCCAGCAGCCTTCGCGGGGGGCCCCGCGGGAATGAGCAGTTCTTC. The chain is built from TRBV11-3 and TRBJ2-1; 8 bases are shared with TRBD2. Germline trimming cut 5 bases from V and 7 bases from J; bases unmatched to any gene: 13. From germline, CDR1 is SGHNT and CDR2 YENEEA. The CDR3 has 16 amino acids. The full variable domain, with the rest looked up from reference TRBV11-3 and TRBJ2-1, is EAGVVQSPRYKIIEKKQPVAFWCNPISGHNTLYWYLQNLGQGPELLIRYENEEAVDDSQLPKDRFSAERLKGVDSTLKIQPAELGDSAVYLCASSLRGGPRGNEQFFGPGTRLTVL.

The gene calls are TRBV19 and TRBJ1-2; D uncertain. V shed 10 bases and J shed 4 bases, with 22 bases lying between them. Germline V gives CDR1 LNHDA, CDR2 SQIVND (reference sequence). The CDR3 is 15 residues long. The CDR3 region has the DNA TGTGCCACCAAGGAGGTCCCGTCCCCTAGCTATGGCTACACCTTC. This gives the protein CATKEVPSPSYGYTF.

The chain couples TRBV9 to TRBJ1-2; TRBD1 matches 7 bases. The CDR3 is 13 amino acids. Germline V CDR1 and CDR2: SGDLS, YYNGEE. With V trimmed by 8 bases and J by 7 bases, 11 bases remained unmatched. The CDR3 DNA sequence: TGTGCCAGTAGGGACAGCAGCATGTCTGGCTACACCTTC. The encoded protein is CASRDSSMSGYTF.

This chain joins TRBV6-5 and TRBJ2-7; no clear D gene. This CDR3 is 12 amino acids long. Germline-derived CDR1 and CDR2 are MNHEY and SVGAGI. V dropped 6 bases and J dropped 3 bases, with 9 bases sitting between them. In DNA, the CDR3 is TGTGCCAGCAGGAGGTTCGGCTACGAGCAGTACTTC. Protein sequence: CASRRFGYEQYF.

This sequence joins TRBV12-5 and TRBJ1-6, with TRBD1 matching over 9 bases. Looked up from germline, CDR1 is LGHNT and CDR2 is FRNRAP. The CDR3 is 14 amino acids. The trim removed 5 bases at V and 6 bases at J, leaving 2 bases unmatched. The CDR3 DNA reads TGTGCTAGTGGTCCGGGACAGGGTAATTCACCCCTCCACTTT. Its protein product is CASGPGQGNSPLHF.

The gene calls are TRBV5-6 and TRBJ2-7; 8 bases are shared with TRBD1. The length of the CDR3 is 14 residues. Trimming removed 0 bases from V and 8 bases from J; junction bases left unmatched: 7. Germline V gene lookup returns CDR1 SGHDT and CDR2 YYEEEE. CDR3 in amino acids: CASSLAGGYPQQYF. The CDR3 DNA reads TGTGCCAGCAGCTTGGCAGGGGGCTACCCCCAGCAGTACTTC.

V is TRBV6-6 and J is TRBJ2-7, with D possibly matching TRBD1 (6 bases). Trimming removed 6 bases from V and 3 bases from J, with 15 bases in between. CDR3 length: 14 residues. The germline gives CDR1 MNHNY, CDR2 SVGAGI (reference sequence). CDR3 sequence: CASSPGQGYYEQYF. CDR3 sequence (DNA): TGTGCCAGCAGCCCCGGGCAGGGGTACTACGAGCAGTACTTC.

The rearrangement uses TRBV7-9 and TRBJ2-1; the match to TRBD2 covers 10 bases. Germline V gene lookup returns CDR1 SEHNR and CDR2 FQNEAQ (reference sequence). V lost 4 bases to trimming and J lost 6 bases; unmatched junction nucleotides: 3. The CDR3 spans 14 residues. CDR3 protein: CASSSGLASNEQFF. The CDR3 nucleotides are TGTGCCAGCAGCTCGGGACTAGCGAGCAATGAGCAGTTCTTC.

This clone was observed a single time. The chain uses TRBV6-5 and TRBJ2-7, with D possibly matching TRBD2 (6 bases). The CDR3 has 14 residues. Germline V lookup: CDR1 MNHEY, CDR2 SVGAGI. V was trimmed by 6 bases and J by 2 bases, leaving 14 bases between them. The chain's CDR3 is CASRGWDSAYEQYF. The CDR3 nucleotides read TGTGCCAGCAGGGGGTGGGACTCCGCCTACGAGCAGTACTTC.

The rearrangement uses TRBV4-3 and TRBJ2-3; 9 bases agree with TRBD2. Germline CDR1 LGHNA, CDR2 YSLEER. CDR3 length: 18 residues. The junction had 8 bases not matched to a gene; V was cut back by 0 bases and J by 1 base. This CDR3 reads CASSQDPGTSKGTDTQYF. CDR3 in DNA: TGCGCCAGCAGCCAAGACCCAGGGACTAGCAAGGGCACAGATACGCAGTATTTT.

The CDR3 protein is CASSPGSLYGYTF. CDR3 bases: TGTGCCAGCTCACCCGGGAGCCTTTATGGCTACACCTTC. The chain uses TRBV18 and TRBJ1-2; the D is unclear. Germline CDR1 reads KGHSH; CDR2 reads LQKENI. The length of the CDR3 is 13 residues. V shed 3 bases and J shed 5 bases, with 10 bases lying between them. The entire variable domain, with the rest obtained from reference TRBV18 and TRBJ1-2, is as follows: NAGVMQNPRHLVRRRGQEARLRCSPMKGHSHVYWYRQLPEEGLKFMVYLQKENIIDESGMPKERFSAEFPKEGPSILRIQQVVRGDSAAYFCASSPGSLYGYTFGSGTRLTVV.

The chain employs TRBV11-3 and TRBJ1-6, with 8 bases identical to TRBD1. The germline gives CDR1 SGHNT, CDR2 YENEEA. V shed 4 bases, J shed 8 bases, and the junction held 10 bases outside the gene matches. The CDR3 runs 16 residues. In DNA form, the CDR3 reads TGTGCCAGCAGCTCTCCCGGGGACAGGAACGATTCACCCCTCCACTTT. This codes for CASSSPGDRNDSPLHF.

The V call is TRBV6-5, the J call TRBJ1-2; D ambiguous. The CDR3 is 15 amino acids. Germline V gene sequence: CDR1 MNHEY, CDR2 SVGAGI. V was shortened by 7 bases and J by 1 base, with 16 bases between the two germline ends. The CDR3 bases are TGTGCCAGCATGTCAATGGGCGGGTTTAACTATGGCTACACCTTC. It yields the protein CASMSMGGFNYGYTF.

V is TRBV4-2 and J is TRBJ1-5; a weak D match, TRBD1 (5 bases). The CDR3 runs 13 residues. Germline lookup yields CDR1 LGHNA and CDR2 YNFKEQ. The V end lost 5 bases, the J end lost 4 bases, and 9 bases lay between the germline ends. CDR3 sequence reads: CASSEQANQPQHF. DNA of the CDR3: TGTGCCAGCAGCGAACAGGCTAATCAGCCCCAGCATTTT.

The chain recombines TRBV4-3 with TRBJ2-1, with 8 bases aligning to TRBD2. CDR3 length equals 16 residues. Germline V CDR1 and CDR2: LGHNA, YSLEER. V trimming: 0 bases; J trimming: 7 bases; junction bases outside the gene matches: 8. The CDR3 sequence is CASSQEGQTGGNEQFF. The CDR3 DNA reads TGCGCCAGCAGCCAAGAGGGGCAGACGGGGGGGAATGAGCAGTTCTTC.

This clone was recorded once. This chain uses TRBV4-2 with TRBJ2-3, with 8 bases fitting TRBD2. After removal of 0 bases from V and 4 bases from J, the junction contained 6 bases not matched to a gene. The CDR3 extends over 16 amino acids. Germline CDR1 and CDR2: LGHNA and YNFKEQ. The CDR3 bases are TGTGCCAGCAGCCAAGATCCGGGACTAGGTTCAGATACGCAGTATTTT. Protein product: CASSQDPGLGSDTQYF.

V gene TRBV30 combines with J gene TRBJ1-1; 11 nucleotides agree with TRBD1. The CDR3 is made up of 13 amino acids. Germline V CDR1 and CDR2: GTSNPN, SVGIG (reference sequence). J gave up 3 bases and V 5 bases, and 2 bases lay outside the gene matches. CDR3 nucleotides: TGTGCCTGGCGGGACAGGGGGGACACTGAAGCTTTCTTT. Its protein is CAWRDRGDTEAFF.

The chain has TRBV11-2 and TRBJ2-1; 8 nucleotides match TRBD2. J was trimmed by 4 bases and V by 3 bases; bases with no gene match: 5. Germline-derived CDR1 and CDR2 are SGHAT and FQNNGV. This CDR3 region has 15 residues. CDR3 coding DNA: TGTGCCAGCAGCTTTAGCGGGGAACTATACAATGAGCAGTTCTTC. This encodes CASSFSGELYNEQFF.

This rearrangement joins TRBV7-3 to TRBJ2-2, with D hard to call. Germline lookup yields CDR1 SGHTA and CDR2 FQGTGA. V lost 1 base to trimming and J lost 3 bases, with 9 bases between them. The CDR3 totals 15 residues. The CDR3 here is CASSLSSVDTGELFF. The CDR3 bases are TGTGCCAGCAGCTTAAGTAGTGTCGACACCGGGGAGCTGTTTTTT.